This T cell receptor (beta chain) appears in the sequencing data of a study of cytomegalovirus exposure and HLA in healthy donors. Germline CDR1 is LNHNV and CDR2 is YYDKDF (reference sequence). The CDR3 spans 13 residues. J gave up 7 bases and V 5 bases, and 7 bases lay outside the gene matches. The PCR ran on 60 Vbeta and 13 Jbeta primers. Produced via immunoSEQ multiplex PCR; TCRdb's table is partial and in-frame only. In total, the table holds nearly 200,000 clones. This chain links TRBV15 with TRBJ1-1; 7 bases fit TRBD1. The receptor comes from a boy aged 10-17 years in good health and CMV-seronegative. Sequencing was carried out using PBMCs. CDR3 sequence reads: CATSAGTVDEAFF. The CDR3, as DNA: TGTGCCACCAGCGCCGGGACAGTAGATGAAGCTTTCTTT.